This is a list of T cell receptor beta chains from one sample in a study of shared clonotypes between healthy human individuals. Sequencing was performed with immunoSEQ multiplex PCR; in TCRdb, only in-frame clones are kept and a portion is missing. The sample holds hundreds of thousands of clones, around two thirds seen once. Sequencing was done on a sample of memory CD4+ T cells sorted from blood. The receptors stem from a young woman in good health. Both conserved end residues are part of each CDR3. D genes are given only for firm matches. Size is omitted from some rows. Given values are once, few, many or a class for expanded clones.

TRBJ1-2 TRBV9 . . CASSGGPTNGYTF TGTGCCAGCAGCGGGGGACCGACGAATGGCTACACCTTC
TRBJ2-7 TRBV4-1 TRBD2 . CASSQDPGTKSYEQYF TGCGCCAGCAGCCAAGACCCCGGGACTAAGTCCTACGAGCAGTACTTC
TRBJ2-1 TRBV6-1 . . CATQRGNNEQFF TGTGCCACCCAGCGAGGGAACAATGAGCAGTTCTTC
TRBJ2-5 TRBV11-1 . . CASSPEPVGTQYF TGTGCCAGCAGCCCAGAACCCGTCGGGACCCAGTACTTC
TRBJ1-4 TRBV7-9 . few CASSLLGQTNEKLFF TGTGCCAGCAGCTTACTTGGACAGACGAATGAAAAACTGTTTTTT
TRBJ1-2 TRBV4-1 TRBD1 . CASSQGQGVSYGYTF TGCGCCAGCAGCCAGGGACAGGGAGTTAGTTATGGCTACACCTTC
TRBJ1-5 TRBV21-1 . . CASSKGASRDRGLKGNQPQHF TGTGCCAGCAGCAAAGGGGCATCCCGGGACAGGGGATTGAAGGGCAATCAGCCCCAGCATTTT
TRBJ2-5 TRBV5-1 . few CASSLIMGEETQYF TGCGCCAGCAGCTTAATTATGGGTGAAGAGACCCAGTACTTC
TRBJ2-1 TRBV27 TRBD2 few CASTPRLGQRTSGTYNEQFF TGTGCCAGCACCCCCCGGCTGGGACAGAGGACTAGCGGGACCTACAATGAGCAGTTCTTC
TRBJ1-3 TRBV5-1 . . CASSPEGGDSGNTIYF TGCGCCAGCAGCCCCGAGGGAGGCGACTCTGGAAACACCATATATTTT
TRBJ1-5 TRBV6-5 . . CASSYIGNQPQHF TGTGCCAGCAGCTATATAGGGAACCAGCCCCAGCATTTT
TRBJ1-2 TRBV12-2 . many CASRAWTGPIHGYTF TGTGCAAGTCGAGCCTGGACAGGCCCCATACATGGCTACACCTTC
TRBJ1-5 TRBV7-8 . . CASSLSEGQQPQHF TGTGCCAGCAGCTTATCTGAGGGTCAACAGCCCCAGCATTTT
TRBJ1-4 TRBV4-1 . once CASSHLPNEKLFF TGCGCCAGCAGCCATTTGCCTAATGAAAAACTGTTTTTT
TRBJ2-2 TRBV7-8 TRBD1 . CASSAPGQGSGELFF TGTGCCAGCAGCGCCCCGGGACAGGGGTCCGGGGAGCTGTTTTTT
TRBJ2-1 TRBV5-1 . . CASVPEGADEQFF TGCGCCAGCGTGCCGGAGGGCGCCGATGAGCAGTTCTTC
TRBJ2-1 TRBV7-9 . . CASSLLLAGINEQFF TGTGCCAGCAGCTTACTACTAGCTGGGATCAATGAGCAGTTCTTC
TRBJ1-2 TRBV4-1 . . CASSQDGTLYGYTF TGCGCCAGCAGCCAAGACGGGACACTTTATGGCTACACCTTC
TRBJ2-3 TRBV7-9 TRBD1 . CASRGLLGQVSGPDTQYF TGTGCCAGCAGGGGCCTGTTGGGACAGGTCTCCGGCCCAGATACGCAGTATTTT
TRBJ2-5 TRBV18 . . CASSPGGSETQYF TGTGCCAGCTCACCAGGGGGCTCGGAGACCCAGTACTTC
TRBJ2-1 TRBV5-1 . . CASSGGPDNEQFF TGCGCCAGCAGCGGGGGACCAGACAATGAGCAGTTCTTC
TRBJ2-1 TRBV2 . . CASTRLVQNEQFF TGTGCCAGCACACGTCTAGTCCAAAATGAGCAGTTCTTC
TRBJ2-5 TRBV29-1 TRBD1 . CSVEGQGAETQYF TGCAGCGTTGAGGGACAGGGGGCTGAGACCCAGTACTTC
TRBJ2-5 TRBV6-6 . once CASSPGREETQYF TGTGCCAGCAGTCCCGGACGGGAAGAGACCCAGTACTTC
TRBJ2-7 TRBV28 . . CASSSFDPTDEQYF TGTGCCAGCAGTTCGTTCGACCCCACCGACGAGCAGTACTTC